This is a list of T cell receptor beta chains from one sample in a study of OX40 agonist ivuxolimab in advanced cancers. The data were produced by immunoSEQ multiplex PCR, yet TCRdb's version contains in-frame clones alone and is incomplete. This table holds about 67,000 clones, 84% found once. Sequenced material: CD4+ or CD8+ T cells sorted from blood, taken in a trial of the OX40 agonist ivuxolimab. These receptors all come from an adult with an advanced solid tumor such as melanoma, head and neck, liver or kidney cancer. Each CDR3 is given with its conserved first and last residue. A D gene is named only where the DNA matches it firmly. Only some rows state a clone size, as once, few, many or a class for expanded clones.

TGTGCTAGTGTATGGGGACTCTCTGGAAACACCATATATTTT | CASVWGLSGNTIYF | - | 14 | - | TRBJ1-3 | TRBV12-5
TGTGCCAGCAGCGTAGCAATCGGACAGGGGACGACAGATACGCAGTATTTT | CASSVAIGQGTTDTQYF | few | 17 | TRBD1 | TRBJ2-3 | TRBV9
TGTGCCAGCAGTTACTCGATCTGGGGGAGCACTGAAGCTTTCTTT | CASSYSIWGSTEAFF | - | 15 | - | TRBJ1-1 | TRBV6-5
TGTGCCAGCAGCTTTACAGGGGTGCCTGAGCTGTTTTTT | CASSFTGVPELFF | - | 13 | TRBD1 | TRBJ2-2 | TRBV7-2
TGTGCCAGCAGTTACTCGAGGGTATACCAAGAGACCCAGTACTTC | CASSYSRVYQETQYF | - | 15 | - | TRBJ2-5 | TRBV6-5
TGTGCCAGCAGTCTTCGGGAAGGAAACACCATATATTTT | CASSLREGNTIYF | - | 13 | - | TRBJ1-3 | TRBV27
TGTGCCAGCAGTTCTTTAGCGGGGGGACTATTTTACGAGCAGTACTTC | CASSSLAGGLFYEQYF | - | 16 | TRBD2 | TRBJ2-7 | TRBV27
TGTGCCAGCAGCTTGGCAGGGCACTATAACTATGGCTACACCTTC | CASSLAGHYNYGYTF | once | 15 | - | TRBJ1-2 | TRBV5-6
TGTGCCAGCAGCCAGGGGGTCAATCAGCCCCAGCATTTT | CASSQGVNQPQHF | few | 13 | - | TRBJ1-5 | TRBV14
TGTGCCATCAGTGAATTCGTGGCCTACGAGCAGTACTTC | CAISEFVAYEQYF | - | 13 | - | TRBJ2-7 | TRBV10-3
TGTGCCAGCAGCTCCGGGGGCTACAATGAGCAGTTCTTC | CASSSGGYNEQFF | - | 13 | - | TRBJ2-1 | TRBV14
TGTGCCAGCAGTTACCCGCCAGGGAGGGGTGAAAAACTGTTTTTT | CASSYPPGRGEKLFF | - | 15 | - | TRBJ1-4 | TRBV6-5
TGCAGTGCTGAGAGGTCCGGGGAGCTGTTTTTT | CSAERSGELFF | - | 11 | - | TRBJ2-2 | TRBV20-1